The 29 T cell receptor beta chains given below trace back to one sample, sequenced in a study of T-cell reconstitution after alpha-beta-depleted transplantation in children. Study results and caveats: Newly made T cells mostly supplied T-cell counts and diversity one year after transplant.

A library of TCRbeta sequences, prepared with unique molecular identifiers, was generated. A single record per CDR3 protein comes from TCRdb applying MiXCR to the PCR reads. Of 330,000 or so distinct CDR3 sequences listed, 7.5% to 9% were seen once; the top ten hold 9.1%. Antigens of these TCRs are unknown. The sequencing used peripheral blood, collected 360 days after TCRalphabeta/CD19-depleted stem cell transplant. These receptor sequences come from a female patient aged 2 to 10 who had a stem cell transplant for Fanconi anemia, so the T cells may come from the graft donor.

This clonotype was counted ten times or more. The genes are TRBV28 and TRBJ2-7, with D possibly TRBD1 on 6 matching bases. This CDR3 region has 13 residues. Germline V gene sequence: CDR1 MDHEN, CDR2 SYDVKM. The V end was cut by 4 bases, the J end by 3 bases, with 10 bases between. The CDR3 reads CASSSGVSYEQYV. The CDR3 bases are TGTGCCAGCAGTTCAGGGGTTAGCTACGAGCAGTACGTC.

V and J are TRBV6-5 and TRBJ1-5; TRBD1 agrees at 8 bases. This CDR3 is 16 amino acids long. Trimming took 5 bases from V and 3 from J; bases not matched to a gene: 9. Germline CDR1 is MNHEY and CDR2 is SVGAGI. The CDR3 nucleotides read TGTGCCAGCAGTCGCAGACAGGGGATTGTCAATCAGCCCCAGCATTTT. It encodes CASSRRQGIVNQPQHF.

This clonotype was counted ten times or more. The J gene is TRBJ1-5, the V gene TRBV12-3 or TRBV12-4; TRBD1 agrees at 8 bases. V lost 9 bases to trimming and J lost 4 bases; unmatched junction nucleotides: 8. The CDR3 runs 14 residues. The CDR3 DNA reads TGTGCCAGTAATTCGGACAGGGCTAATCAGCCCCAGCATTTT. Amino acid sequence: CASNSDRANQPQHF.

In this sample, this clonotype turned up many times. V is TRBV11-2 and J is TRBJ1-1; no firm D call. There are 12 residues in the CDR3. Germline CDR1 SGHAT, CDR2 FQNNGV. V lost 2 bases to trimming and J lost 9 bases, with 10 bases between them. The CDR3 sequence: CASSLPRTKAFF. Here the CDR3 DNA reads TGTGCCAGCAGCTTACCGAGGACTAAAGCTTTCTTT.

This clonotype was counted at least ten times. The chain links TRBV5-1 to TRBJ2-3, with 15 nucleotides matching TRBD2. From germline, CDR1 is SGHRS and CDR2 YFSETQ. The V segment lost 4 bases and the J segment 6 bases; nucleotides outside the gene matches: 9. The CDR3 extends over 17 amino acids. The CDR3 DNA reads TGCGCCAGCAGCCTGGGACTAGCGGGAGGTTCGGCGGATACGCAGTATTTT. It yields the protein CASSLGLAGGSADTQYF.

This clonotype was seen ten or more times. The junction and the germline gene differ at one end; a read error may be behind it. This chain connects TRBV12-3 or TRBV12-4 to TRBJ2-3, with unresolved D. CDR3 length: 17 residues. The CDR3 nucleotides read TGTGCCAGCAGCTTAGGCCGTTCAGTCCGCCTCACAGATACGCAGTATTTT. This codes for CASSLGRSVRLTDTQYF.

This clonotype has at least ten counts. The chain has TRBV28 and TRBJ2-7; a possible D gene is TRBD2 (5 bases). Trimming removed 5 bases at V and 0 bases at J, with 11 bases between. The CDR3 has 14 amino acids. Germline CDR1 and CDR2: MDHEN and SYDVKM. CDR3 residues: CASSRGLFSYEQYF. Here the CDR3 DNA reads TGTGCCAGCAGTCGCGGACTCTTCTCCTACGAGCAGTACTTC.

This chain connects TRBV12-3 or TRBV12-4 to TRBJ1-1, with D perhaps TRBD1 (6 bases). V lost 6 bases, J lost 11 bases, and 16 bases lay in between. The CDR3 runs to 12 residues. The CDR3 DNA follows: TGTGCCAGCAGCCGACAGGACCCTGGGGCTTTCTTT. Encoded protein: CASSRQDPGAFF.

This clonotype was counted ten times or more. J is TRBJ1-1 and V is TRBV5-1; weak D call: TRBD1 (5 bases). Germline CDR1 and CDR2: SGHRS and YFSETQ. The CDR3 spans 14 residues. Trimming shortened V by 7 bases and J by 3 bases, and 16 bases separated the two germline ends. This CDR3 is CASSAQGSYTEAFF. In DNA form, the CDR3 reads TGCGCCAGCTCGGCCCAGGGCTCCTACACTGAAGCTTTCTTT.

This clonotype showed up just once. The rearrangement links TRBV19 to TRBJ2-7; 7 bases map to TRBD1. Trimming took 3 bases from V and 1 from J; bases not matched to a gene: 6. There are 15 residues in the CDR3. Germline-derived CDR1 and CDR2 are LNHDA and SQIVND (reference sequence). CDR3 sequence: CASSMGQGESYEQYF. The CDR3 nucleotides read TGTGCCAGTAGTATGGGGCAGGGGGAGTCCTACGAGCAGTACTTC.

Many counts were recorded for this clonotype. The rearrangement uses TRBV10-3 and TRBJ2-1; 12 bases are a match to TRBD2. V lost 7 bases to trimming and J lost 7 bases; unmatched junction nucleotides: 8. Germline V lookup: CDR1 ENHRY, CDR2 SYGVKD. This CDR3 is built from 15 residues. The CDR3 loop is CAIKGLAGTVNEQFF. Written as DNA, the CDR3 is TGTGCCATCAAAGGACTAGCGGGGACGGTGAATGAGCAGTTCTTC.

This chain connects TRBV18 to TRBJ1-5; 11 bases are a match to TRBD1. Per germline, CDR1 KGHSH and CDR2 LQKENI. After removal of 1 base from V and 6 bases from J, the junction contained 5 bases not matched to a gene. The CDR3 is 16 amino acids. CDR3 region: CASSPRTGGSSQPQHF. The CDR3 DNA reads TGTGCCAGCTCACCACGGACAGGGGGCTCTTCTCAGCCCCAGCATTTT. Supplemented by reference TRBV18 and TRBJ1-5, the full variable domain reads NAGVMQNPRHLVRRRGQEARLRCSPMKGHSHVYWYRQLPEEGLKFMVYLQKENIIDESGMPKERFSAEFPKEGPSILRIQQVVRGDSAAYFCASSPRTGGSSQPQHFGDGTRLSIL.

This clonotype was detected many times. CDR3 coding DNA: TGTGCCATCAGGACGGACCAAGAAGGGGCGACCCAGTACTTC. It codes for CAIRTDQEGATQYF. This sequence joins TRBV10-3 and TRBJ2-5; the D gene is possibly TRBD1 (5 bases). The germline V and J ends were trimmed by 6 bases and 7 bases, with 18 bases remaining between them. Germline V gene lookup returns CDR1 ENHRY and CDR2 SYGVKD. This CDR3 contains 14 residues.

This clonotype was seen many times. The V call is TRBV6-2 or TRBV6-3, the J call TRBJ1-1; D gene uncertain. Per germline, CDR1 MNHEY and CDR2 SVGEGT. V was trimmed by 7 bases and J by 2 bases, leaving 11 bases between them. This CDR3 is built from 13 residues. CDR3 in amino acids: CASTMDFNTEAFF. The CDR3 DNA sequence: TGTGCCAGCACCATGGACTTCAACACTGAAGCTTTCTTT.

At least ten counts were recorded for this clonotype. This rearrangement joins TRBV20-1 to TRBJ2-7; no clear D. The CDR3 totals 15 residues. The germline V gene encodes CDR1 DFQATT and CDR2 SNEGSKA (reference sequence). V was shortened by 3 bases and J by 2 bases, with 17 bases between the two germline ends. The CDR3 sequence is CSARWYGSPTYEQYF. The CDR3 nucleotides read TGCAGTGCTAGGTGGTATGGATCTCCAACCTACGAGCAGTACTTC.

This clonotype was recorded at least ten times. V usage is TRBV5-1 and J usage is TRBJ2-5; a possible D gene is TRBD2 (6 bases). This CDR3 is built from 14 residues. Germline loops: CDR1 SGHRS, CDR2 YFSETQ. With 2 bases removed from V and 2 bases from J, the gap between germline ends came to 10 bases. The CDR3, as DNA: TGCGCCAGCAGCTTTCATCGGGGGCAAGAGACCCAGTACTTC. This codes for CASSFHRGQETQYF.

CDR3 residues: CASRRRHGGHTGELFF. The CDR3 DNA reads as TGTGCCAGCAGACGACGACACGGGGGGCACACCGGGGAGCTGTTTTTT. The chain has TRBV6-1 and TRBJ2-2; maybe TRBD2 (7 bases). Trimming shortened V by 6 bases and J by 3 bases, and 17 bases separated the two germline ends. This CDR3 comprises 16 residues. CDR1 and CDR2 (germline): MNHNS, SASEGT.

This clonotype was seen a handful of times. The rearrangement links TRBV30 to TRBJ2-3; 9 nucleotides agree with TRBD1. This CDR3 is 14 amino acids long. V lost 6 bases and J lost 4; bases outside the gene matches: 8. Germline CDR1 GTSNPN, CDR2 SVGIG (reference sequence). The CDR3 sequence is CACNDRGLADTQYF. Written as DNA, the CDR3 is TGTGCCTGCAACGACAGGGGGTTGGCAGATACGCAGTATTTT.

This clonotype occurred many times. The chain couples TRBV6-2 or TRBV6-3 to TRBJ2-1; 10 bases line up with TRBD1. The germline V gene encodes CDR1 MNHEY and CDR2 SVGEGT. V lost 2 bases to trimming and J lost 4 bases; unmatched junction nucleotides: 11. CDR3 length equals 18 residues. This CDR3 reads CASSYQPPGTGAYNEQFF. For the CDR3, the DNA is TGTGCCAGCAGTTACCAGCCCCCCGGGACAGGGGCTTACAATGAGCAGTTCTTC.

There are many counts of this clonotype. In DNA form, the CDR3 reads TGCGCCAGCAGCTTGAGTCGCACCGGGGAGCTGTTTTTT. It specifies CASSLSRTGELFF. The V call is TRBV5-1, the J call TRBJ2-2; the D is unclear. Germline lookup yields CDR1 SGHRS and CDR2 YFSETQ. The CDR3 is 13 residues long. V lost 1 base and J 4 bases, leaving 5 bases between the germline ends.

This clonotype has a count of ten or more. The rearrangement links TRBV20-1 to TRBJ2-4; D is uncertain. The germline gives CDR1 DFQATT, CDR2 SNEGSKA (reference sequence). With 6 bases removed from V and 0 bases from J, the gap between germline ends came to 12 bases. CDR3 length: 14 residues. The CDR3 reads CSAINSVAKNIQYF. As DNA, the CDR3 is TGCAGTGCCATTAACAGCGTAGCCAAAAACATTCAGTACTTC.

This clonotype is medium-sized in the sample. This sequence joins TRBV10-3 and TRBJ2-3; D gene uncertain. Trimming stripped 7 bases from V and 0 bases from J, with 11 bases between. The CDR3 is made up of 14 amino acids. Germline V lookup: CDR1 ENHRY, CDR2 SYGVKD. CDR3 sequence: CAITDRRSTDTQYF. The CDR3 DNA is TGTGCCATCACCGATCGACGAAGCACAGATACGCAGTATTTT.

This clonotype was picked up a small number of times. This sequence joins TRBV2 and TRBJ2-2; 7 bases align to TRBD2. Germline trimming cut 6 bases from V and 1 base from J; bases unmatched to any gene: 2. This CDR3 is 14 amino acids long. CDR1 and CDR2 (germline): SNHLY, FYNNEI. The CDR3, as DNA: TGTGCCAGCAGGTCGGGGGGGAACACCGGGGAGCTGTTTTTT. It translates to CASRSGGNTGELFF.

This clonotype was counted only a few times. A read error may be the cause here, since a much bigger clone is one base away. The rearrangement joins TRBV12-3 or TRBV12-4 to TRBJ1-1, with D hard to call. The CDR3 has 15 residues. The V gene lost 5 bases and the J gene lost 4 bases, with 17 bases spanning the gap. The CDR3 protein is CASSPWSSSGTEAFF. The CDR3 DNA reads as TGTGCCAGCAGTCCTTGGTCCAGCTCTGGCACTGAAGCTTTCTTT.

This clonotype has ten or more counts. The rearrangement uses TRBV5-1 and TRBJ2-1; D perhaps matches TRBD2 (5 bases). The V end was cut by 0 bases, the J end by 1 base, with 8 bases between. Germline CDR1 is SGHRS and CDR2 is YFSETQ. CDR3 length: 15 residues. The CDR3 DNA reads as TGCGCCAGCAGCTTGGGACTAAAATCCTACAATGAGCAGTTCTTC. As protein: CASSLGLKSYNEQFF.

This clonotype showed up many times. The chain links TRBV29-1 to TRBJ1-1; the D gene is possibly TRBD1 (6 bases). Germline CDR1 reads SQVTM; CDR2 reads ANQGSEA. Trimming cost V 4 bases and J 11 bases, with 14 bases left between them. This CDR3 is built from 11 residues. This CDR3 is CSVGKGGEAFF. CDR3 coding DNA: TGCAGCGTTGGAAAGGGGGGGGAGGCTTTCTTT.

Many counts were recorded for this clonotype. The chain joins TRBV20-1 to TRBJ1-5; no definite D call. Germline CDR1 is DFQATT and CDR2 is SNEGSKA (reference sequence). The CDR3 extends over 14 amino acids. Trimming shortened V by 0 bases and J by 4 bases, and 10 bases separated the two germline ends. CDR3 region: CSARDLRGNQPQHF. DNA for the CDR3: TGCAGTGCTAGAGATTTGAGAGGGAATCAGCCCCAGCATTTT.

This clonotype was seen ten or more times. The V gene is TRBV10-3, the J gene TRBJ1-2; TRBD1 matches 11 bases. There are 16 residues in the CDR3. The V and J ends lost 7 bases and 3 bases, in that order; junction bases with no gene match: 10. Germline loops: CDR1 ENHRY, CDR2 SYGVKD. The CDR3 bases are TGTGCCATCACCCCCGAACCGGGACAGGGGGACTATGGCTACACCTTC. It translates to CAITPEPGQGDYGYTF.

The table lists this clonotype with many counts. This chain joins TRBV10-3 and TRBJ2-7, with 7 bases that match TRBD1. The CDR3 loop spans 13 amino acids. V trimming: 5 bases; J trimming: 5 bases; junction bases outside the gene matches: 6. Looked up from germline, CDR1 is ENHRY and CDR2 is SYGVKD. CDR3: CAISRDRGHEQYF. CDR3 nucleotides: TGTGCCATCAGTCGGGACAGAGGACACGAGCAGTACTTC.